These 30 T cell receptor beta chains came from one sample sequenced in a study of PD-1 blockade in classical Hodgkin lymphoma. Relapse was seen in all patients after autologous stem cell transplantation, and brentuximab vedotin exposure was variable. Produced via immunoSEQ multiplex PCR; TCRdb's table is partial and in-frame only. This table holds 43,000 or so clones, about 90% found once. The sample here was peripheral blood mononuclear cells (PBMCs), taken at baseline. The source is a human donor with classical Hodgkin lymphoma.

J is TRBJ2-5 and V is TRBV18, with D possibly TRBD2 on 5 matching bases. In germline, CDR1 is KGHSH, CDR2 LQKENI. The germline V and J ends were trimmed by 6 bases and 0 bases, with 23 bases remaining between them. The CDR3 has 18 residues. The CDR3 region is CASSPILGSGPYQETQYF. The CDR3 nucleotides read TGTGCCAGCTCCCCTATCCTAGGGAGCGGTCCGTACCAAGAGACCCAGTACTTC.

This chain links TRBV2 with TRBJ2-1; 7 bases agree with TRBD2. The germline V gene encodes CDR1 SNHLY and CDR2 FYNNEI. The CDR3 has 13 amino acids. V dropped 8 bases and J dropped 3; count of bases not matched to a gene: 4. The CDR3 is CASAGVGYNEQFF. In nucleotides, the CDR3 is TGTGCCAGCGCGGGGGTAGGCTACAATGAGCAGTTCTTC. Full variable domain (rest looked up from reference TRBV2 and TRBJ2-1): EPEVTQTPSHQVTQMGQEVILRCVPISNHLYFYWYRQILGQKVEFLVSFYNNEISEKSEIFDDQFSVERPDGSNFTLKIRSTKLEDSAMYFCASAGVGYNEQFFGPGTRLTVL.

This clone was seen only a few times. The chain carries TRBV7-9 and TRBJ1-2; D is possibly TRBD1 (5 bases). This CDR3 has 16 residues. Germline loops: CDR1 SEHNR, CDR2 FQNEAQ (reference sequence). V was shortened by 5 bases and J by 3 bases, with 19 bases between the two germline ends. The CDR3 sequence: CASSQTLGGRDYGYTF. The CDR3 DNA reads as TGTGCCAGCAGCCAGACGCTCGGGGGAAGGGACTATGGCTACACCTTC.

V and J are TRBV7-3 and TRBJ2-7; tentatively, D is TRBD1 (6 bases). V lost 1 base, J lost 6 bases, and 10 bases lay in between. Germline V gene lookup returns CDR1 SGHTA and CDR2 FQGTGA. The CDR3 totals 13 residues. This CDR3 is CASSLNRVAEQYF. The CDR3 DNA reads as TGTGCCAGCAGCTTAAACAGGGTTGCCGAGCAGTACTTC.

The J gene is TRBJ2-5, the V gene TRBV5-1; D remains unclear. There are 13 residues in the CDR3. Germline V lookup: CDR1 SGHRS, CDR2 YFSETQ. Trimming removed 0 bases from V and 3 bases from J, with 6 bases in between. The CDR3 sequence: CASSLVGKETQYF. As DNA, the CDR3 is TGCGCCAGCAGCTTGGTGGGAAAAGAGACCCAGTACTTC. The full variable domain, rest sourced from reference TRBV5-1 and TRBJ2-5, is KAGVTQTPRYLIKTRGQQVTLSCSPISGHRSVSWYQQTPGQGLQFLFEYFSETQRNKGNFPGRFSGRQFSNSRSEMNVSTLELGDSALYLCASSLVGKETQYFGPGTRLLVL.

This clone appeared once. The rearrangement joins TRBV18 to TRBJ2-3; D may match TRBD1 or TRBD2 (5 bases each). V was cut by 3 bases and J by 8 bases, with 18 bases left in between. The CDR3 loop spans 15 amino acids. CDR1 KGHSH and CDR2 LQKENI come from the germline V gene. In DNA, the CDR3 is TGTGCCAGCTCACCTACGCATACAGGCGGAGGTACGCAGTATTTT. As protein: CASSPTHTGGGTQYF.

This clone was counted a few times. The genes are TRBV7-9 and TRBJ1-2, with D tentatively TRBD1 (5 bases). V gave up 3 bases and J gave up 3 bases, with 11 bases separating them. The CDR3 runs 14 residues. Germline V gene lookup returns CDR1 SEHNR and CDR2 FQNEAQ (reference sequence). The CDR3 loop reads CASSLGKQDYGYTF. CDR3 nucleotides: TGTGCCAGCAGCTTGGGGAAACAGGACTATGGCTACACCTTC.

The J gene is TRBJ2-1, the V gene TRBV27; D is ambiguous. Germline V gene data show CDR1 as MNHEY and CDR2 as SMNVEV (reference sequence). Deletions cut 2 bases from V and 0 bases from J, with 8 bases between. The CDR3 is made up of 15 amino acids. This chain's CDR3 is CASSLVGSSYNEQFF. CDR3 coding DNA: TGTGCCAGCAGTTTAGTCGGGTCCTCCTACAATGAGCAGTTCTTC.

The chain joins TRBV7-9 to TRBJ2-7; a weak D match, TRBD1 (6 bases). Germline values: CDR1 SEHNR, CDR2 FQNEAQ (reference sequence). V lost 3 bases, J lost 8 bases, and 14 bases lay in between. This CDR3 comprises 13 residues. The CDR3 nucleotides are TGTGCCAGCAGCTTGATCCAGGGGCCCCAGCAGTACTTC. Translated, it gives CASSLIQGPQQYF.

The genes are TRBV29-1 and TRBJ2-3; D might be TRBD1 or TRBD2, each matching 7 bases. Per the germline V gene, CDR1 is SQVTM and CDR2 is ANQGSEA. The CDR3 is made up of 14 amino acids. Deletions cut 8 bases from V and 4 bases from J, with 19 bases between. CDR3 residues: CSTDREGVADTQYF. CDR3 in DNA: TGCAGCACCGACAGGGAGGGGGTGGCAGATACGCAGTATTTT.

The chain recombines TRBV28 with TRBJ1-4; unclear D gene. The CDR3 contains 13 residues. V was trimmed by 7 bases and J by 0 bases, leaving 6 bases between them. Germline V gene lookup returns CDR1 MDHEN and CDR2 SYDVKM. CDR3 sequence (DNA): TGTGCCAGCAAGGGTGCAACTAATGAAAAACTGTTTTTT. Translating gives CASKGATNEKLFF.

CDR3 loop: CASSQMLGGGYEQYF. CDR3 bases: TGTGCCAGCAGCCAAATGTTAGGTGGGGGCTACGAGCAGTACTTC. The chain couples TRBV4-2 to TRBJ2-7; perhaps D is TRBD1 or TRBD2 (5 bases each). The germline V and J ends were trimmed by 2 bases and 3 bases, with 14 bases remaining between them. The CDR3 has 15 amino acids. Per germline, CDR1 LGHNA and CDR2 YNFKEQ.

CDR3 residues: CASRAGINYGYTF. The CDR3 DNA sequence: TGTGCCAGCAGGGCAGGGATCAACTATGGCTACACCTTC. The rearrangement joins TRBV28 to TRBJ1-2, with a weak D call TRBD1 (5 bases). CDR1 and CDR2 from the germline V gene are MDHEN and SYDVKM. Trimming stripped 6 bases from V and 2 bases from J, with 10 bases between. This CDR3 has 13 residues.

The chain combines TRBV29-1 with TRBJ1-3; maybe TRBD1 (5 bases). This CDR3 has 12 residues. Deletions cut 4 bases from V and 2 bases from J, with 6 bases between. In germline, CDR1 is SQVTM, CDR2 ANQGSEA. CDR3 residues: CSVGTTGNTIYF. CDR3 nucleotide sequence: TGCAGCGTTGGGACAACTGGAAACACCATATATTTT.

This sequence joins TRBV9 and TRBJ2-7, with D perhaps being TRBD1 or TRBD2 (5 bases each). CDR3 length equals 14 residues. Germline loops: CDR1 SGDLS, CDR2 YYNGEE. Trimming took off 6 bases at V and 0 bases at J, with 13 bases between the two ends. This chain's CDR3 is CASTPGDGSYEQYF. CDR3 DNA sequence: TGTGCCAGCACCCCCGGGGACGGCTCCTACGAGCAGTACTTC.

The rearrangement links TRBV7-9 to TRBJ2-1; no definite D call. CDR1 and CDR2 (germline): SEHNR, FQNEAQ (reference sequence). Trimming took off 2 bases at V and 4 bases at J, with 15 bases between the two ends. The CDR3 length is 16 residues. The CDR3 here is CASSLRGGAGYNEQFF. In nucleotides, the CDR3 is TGTGCCAGCAGCTTACGAGGTGGAGCAGGATACAATGAGCAGTTCTTC. Variable domain in full (rest from reference TRBV7-9 and TRBJ2-1): DTGVSQNPRHKITKRGQNVTFRCDPISEHNRLYWYRQTLGQGPEFLTYFQNEAQLEKSRLLSDRFSAERPKGSFSTLEIQRTEQGDSAMYLCASSLRGGAGYNEQFFGPGTRLTVL.

This rearrangement joins TRBV19 to TRBJ2-5, with a weak D call TRBD2 (5 bases). Deletions cut 5 bases from V and 7 bases from J, with 14 bases between. This CDR3 has 13 amino acids. The V gene's germline CDR1 is LNHDA and CDR2 SQIVND (reference sequence). The CDR3 is CASSPGGPLTQYF. The CDR3 nucleotides are TGTGCCAGTAGTCCAGGAGGACCTCTGACCCAGTACTTC.

This clone appeared a single time. The chain combines TRBV5-1 with TRBJ1-1, with D unresolved. There are 16 residues in the CDR3. Per germline, CDR1 SGHRS and CDR2 YFSETQ. V dropped 0 bases and J dropped 4 bases, with 16 bases sitting between them. The CDR3: CASSLAIIPGFTEAFF. In DNA, the CDR3 is TGCGCCAGCAGCTTGGCCATAATCCCTGGATTCACTGAAGCTTTCTTT.

This clone was seen once. The CDR3 nucleotides are TGTGCCAGCAGCACCCGACTATCCTCATCCGATACGCAGTATTTT. The encoded protein is CASSTRLSSSDTQYF. The genes are TRBV5-4 and TRBJ2-3, with a possible D match to TRBD2 (5 bases). Germline V gives CDR1 SGHNT, CDR2 YYREEE (reference sequence). Trimming cost V 4 bases and J 6 bases, with 18 bases left between them. The CDR3 has 15 residues.

This clone was detected only a few times. V gene TRBV28 combines with J gene TRBJ2-7; 9 nucleotides match TRBD1. With 10 bases clipped from V and 3 bases from J, the junction kept 10 bases outside the gene matches. CDR1 and CDR2 from the germline V gene are MDHEN and SYDVKM. This CDR3 region has 14 residues. DNA of the CDR3: TGTGCCACCATGTTACAGGGGGCTATCTACGAGCAGTACTTC. It is translated as CATMLQGAIYEQYF.

The gene calls are TRBV7-6 and TRBJ2-1, with 10 bases identical to TRBD2. V lost 8 bases to trimming and J lost 5 bases; unmatched junction nucleotides: 6. The length of the CDR3 is 14 residues. CDR1 is SGHVS, CDR2 FNYEAQ, per germline. The CDR3 DNA follows: TGTGCCAGCGGGGCCGGGACTAGCGACAATGAGCAGTTCTTC. This translates into CASGAGTSDNEQFF.

CDR3 in DNA: TGCAGTGCCGCCCGGTCCTATGAGCAGTTCTTC. Its translation: CSAARSYEQFF. This chain connects TRBV20-1 to TRBJ2-1; no clear D gene. Germline CDR1 is DFQATT and CDR2 is SNEGSKA (reference sequence). V was clipped by 6 bases and J by 8 bases, with 11 bases between them. The CDR3 covers 11 residues.

This chain connects TRBV5-1 to TRBJ2-1, with D possibly being TRBD1 (6 bases). V shed 0 bases and J shed 6 bases, with 10 bases lying between them. Germline V gene data show CDR1 as SGHRS and CDR2 as YFSETQ. The CDR3 contains 14 residues. In nucleotides, the CDR3 is TGCGCCAGCAGCTTGGGGTCAGGGGTCAATGAGCAGTTCTTC. This codes for CASSLGSGVNEQFF.

The CDR3 coding sequence is TGTGCCAGCAATCGGGGGGGGTATCTCTATGGCTACACCTTC. Translation gives CASNRGGYLYGYTF. The chain is built from TRBV28 and TRBJ1-2; possible D gene TRBD1, 5 bases. The CDR3 runs to 14 residues. In germline, CDR1 is MDHEN, CDR2 SYDVKM. Trimming left V 7 bases short and J 4 bases short, with 16 bases between.

The rearrangement joins TRBV20-1 to TRBJ1-2; no definite D call. Looked up from germline, CDR1 is DFQATT and CDR2 is SNEGSKA (reference sequence). The length of the CDR3 is 11 residues. V gave up 1 base and J gave up 7 bases, with 7 bases separating them. The CDR3 sequence: CSARARFGYTF. CDR3 DNA: TGCAGTGCTAGAGCCCGTTTTGGCTACACCTTC.

V is TRBV5-1 and J is TRBJ2-7, with 9 bases fitting TRBD2. CDR1 is SGHRS, CDR2 YFSETQ, per germline. The CDR3 covers 16 residues. The J segment lost 2 bases and the V segment lost 0 bases, leaving 6 bases of the junction unmatched. CDR3 residues: CASSLGASGKAYEQYF. The CDR3 bases are TGCGCCAGCAGCTTGGGGGCTAGCGGGAAAGCCTACGAGCAGTACTTC.

The V gene is TRBV6-6, the J gene TRBJ2-1, with 9 bases that match TRBD2. The J segment lost 6 bases and the V segment lost 5 bases, leaving 5 bases of the junction unmatched. Germline lookup yields CDR1 MNHNY and CDR2 SVGAGI (reference sequence). This CDR3 spans 14 amino acids. The CDR3 loop reads CASSIAGVLNEQFF. The CDR3 coding sequence is TGTGCCAGCAGTATAGCGGGGGTACTCAATGAGCAGTTCTTC.

The chain combines TRBV28 with TRBJ1-5, with 8 bases aligning to TRBD1. Per germline, CDR1 MDHEN and CDR2 SYDVKM. After removal of 3 bases from V and 2 bases from J, the junction contained 6 bases not matched to a gene. The CDR3 length is 16 residues. The CDR3 nucleotides read TGTGCCAGCAGTTTGGGCAGGGGGCCGGGCAATCAGCCCCAGCATTTT. This codes for CASSLGRGPGNQPQHF.

On this clone itself: At one end the junction does not follow the germline gene, possibly because of a read error. This rearrangement joins TRBV5-4 to TRBJ1-6, with 11 bases aligning to TRBD1. This CDR3 contains 17 residues. Germline CDR1 and CDR2: SGHNT and YYREEE (reference sequence). CDR3 nucleotides: TGCGCCAGCAGCCCCGCGGTCCCGGGACAGGGGGGTTCACCCCTCCACTTT. Translation: CASSPAVPGQGGSPLHF.

The chain is built from TRBV7-8 and TRBJ2-2; D is unclear. Trimming removed 2 bases from V and 3 bases from J, with 7 bases in between. The CDR3 runs 14 residues. From germline, CDR1 is SGHVS and CDR2 FQNEAQ. CDR3 DNA: TGTGCCAGCAGCTTATTGGGGTACACCGGGGAGCTGTTTTTT. Its translation: CASSLLGYTGELFF.